This T cell receptor (delta chain) was observed in a study of γδ T cells in repeated Plasmodium falciparum infection. Trimming took off 0 bases at V and 0 bases at J, with 29 bases between the two ends. Germline V gene sequence: CDR1 TSWWSYY, CDR2 QGS. CDR3 length: 22 amino acids. This clone has only a few counts. This sequence is one base from a far larger clone and is likely a read error. Different DNA sequences within this sample yield the same CDR3. Gammadelta T cells were flow-sorted from PBMC into Vgamma9/Vdelta2+ and Vdelta2-negative populations for bulk analysis. TCRdb re-called the multiplex PCR reads with CATT. The data contain more than 70,000 delta-chain clones, 0.98% of them singletons.

The chain combines TRDV1 with TRDJ1; D unresolved. No J gene is reported in TCRdb; it was inferred here by comparing the DNA with germline. Sequencing used gamma-delta T cells from blood. The source of this sequence is a pool of human donors (malaria-infected and uninfected, not separated). The CDR3 is CALGELFRETDFVPLYTDKLIF. As DNA, the CDR3 is TGTGCTCTTGGGGAACTATTTCGGGAGACCGACTTTGTACCCCTATACACCGATAAACTCATCTTT.